This TCR beta chain is from a study of molecular identifiers for immune sequencing clone quantification. One entry per CDR3 protein results from TCRdb running MiXCR on the PCR reads. Among 85,000 to 100,000 distinct CDR3 sequences listed, around 23% were seen once. Germline V gives CDR1 GTSNPN, CDR2 SVGIG (reference sequence). The ends lost 0 bases at V and 7 bases at J; junction bases unmatched: 4. The CDR3 runs 13 residues. This clonotype was observed at least ten times. J is TRBJ2-7 and V is TRBV30, with 9 bases that match TRBD1. The receptor comes from a human donor in good health. Some libraries in this study had Jurkat cell RNA spiked in. Sample: naive CD8+ T cells from blood, with Jurkat cell RNA spiked in. Subset: FACS-sorted CD8+CD4-CCR7+CD45RA+ naive T cells. The CDR3 reads CAWSVETGGEQYF. In DNA, the CDR3 is TGTGCCTGGAGTGTAGAGACAGGGGGAGAGCAGTACTTC.